A selection of T cell receptor beta chains follows, all from one sample in a study of T-cell memory formation after mild COVID-19. TCRdb ran MiXCR on the 5' RACE reads and lists one entry per CDR3 protein. In the table there are about 240,000 distinct CDR3 sequences, approximately 9% of which are singletons. Sequenced: PBMCs or a T cell subset sorted from them (not recorded which). These receptors were obtained from a young man who had mild COVID-19 (a few samples of this study predate the infection). Cell type and time point are not known. Both conserved end residues are part of each CDR3. Fields, in order: D gene, J gene, clone size, V gene, CDR3 protein, CDR3 DNA. D genes are given only for firm matches. Size is stated for part of the rows, as once, few or many counts, or as a class when the clone is expanded.

d_call: TRBD1; j_call: TRBJ2-5; clone_size: -; v_call: TRBV5-1; cdr3_aa: CASSLQGAYQETQYF; cdr3_nt: TGCGCCAGCAGCTTACAGGGGGCGTACCAAGAGACCCAGTACTTC
d_call: TRBD2; j_call: TRBJ2-7; clone_size: many; v_call: TRBV12-3/TRBV12-4; cdr3_aa: CASSQLTSGPYEQYF; cdr3_nt: TGTGCCAGCAGTCAATTGACTAGCGGCCCCTACGAGCAGTACTTC
d_call: -; j_call: TRBJ2-1; clone_size: many; v_call: TRBV7-3; cdr3_aa: CASSPTSGSYNEQFF; cdr3_nt: TGTGCCAGCAGCCCGACCAGCGGATCCTACAATGAGCAGTTCTTC
d_call: -; j_call: TRBJ1-5; clone_size: many; v_call: TRBV5-5; cdr3_aa: CASSLGGGNQPQHF; cdr3_nt: TGTGCCAGCAGCTTAGGGGGGGGCAATCAGCCCCAGCATTTT
d_call: -; j_call: TRBJ1-3; clone_size: few; v_call: TRBV5-1; cdr3_aa: CASSSGHAGNTIYF; cdr3_nt: TGCGCCAGCAGCTCGGGACATGCGGGGAACACCATATATTTT
d_call: -; j_call: TRBJ2-1; clone_size: -; v_call: TRBV4-1; cdr3_aa: CASSHPVVAAYNEQFF; cdr3_nt: TGCGCCAGCAGCCACCCGGTGGTAGCGGCCTACAATGAGCAGTTCTTC
d_call: TRBD1; j_call: TRBJ2-2; clone_size: -; v_call: TRBV24-1; cdr3_aa: CATGAGTVTGGELFF; cdr3_nt: TGTGCCACTGGGGCCGGGACAGTTACGGGCGGGGAGCTGTTTTTT
d_call: TRBD1; j_call: TRBJ2-1; clone_size: -; v_call: TRBV4-2; cdr3_aa: CASSQRTGGDEQFF; cdr3_nt: TGTGCCAGCAGCCAGAGGACAGGAGGAGATGAGCAGTTCTTC
d_call: -; j_call: TRBJ2-5; clone_size: few; v_call: TRBV20-1; cdr3_aa: CSADADGKAETQYF; cdr3_nt: TGCAGTGCGGATGCGGACGGGAAGGCTGAGACCCAGTACTTC
d_call: -; j_call: TRBJ2-1; clone_size: -; v_call: TRBV11-2; cdr3_aa: CASSLGVLHNEQFF; cdr3_nt: TGTGCCAGCAGCTTAGGGGTGCTGCACAATGAGCAGTTCTTC
d_call: -; j_call: TRBJ2-1; clone_size: many; v_call: TRBV24-1; cdr3_aa: CATSGTGWNEQFF; cdr3_nt: TGTGCCACCAGCGGGACGGGGTGGAATGAGCAGTTCTTC
d_call: -; j_call: TRBJ1-4; clone_size: few; v_call: TRBV6-5; cdr3_aa: CASSYRPAANEKLFF; cdr3_nt: TGTGCCAGCAGTTATCGACCCGCAGCTAATGAAAAACTGTTTTTT
d_call: -; j_call: TRBJ1-2; clone_size: few; v_call: TRBV12-3/TRBV12-4; cdr3_aa: CASSLGATPNYGYTF; cdr3_nt: TGTGCCAGCAGTTTAGGGGCCACCCCCAACTATGGCTACACCTTC
d_call: -; j_call: TRBJ2-2; clone_size: many; v_call: TRBV7-8; cdr3_aa: CASSSSNTGELFF; cdr3_nt: TGTGCCAGCAGCTCCAGCAACACCGGGGAGCTGTTTTTT
d_call: -; j_call: TRBJ2-3; clone_size: few; v_call: TRBV5-4; cdr3_aa: CASSRPAAGDTQYF; cdr3_nt: TGTGCCAGCAGCCGGCCTGCCGCGGGGGATACGCAGTATTTT
d_call: TRBD1; j_call: TRBJ1-2; clone_size: -; v_call: TRBV27; cdr3_aa: CASSAGTGVYGYTF; cdr3_nt: TGTGCCAGCAGTGCCGGGACAGGGGTCTATGGCTACACCTTC
d_call: -; j_call: TRBJ2-7; clone_size: many; v_call: TRBV20-1; cdr3_aa: CSARGQVSSYEQYF; cdr3_nt: TGCAGTGCTAGAGGGCAGGTCAGCTCCTACGAGCAGTACTTC
d_call: -; j_call: TRBJ2-3; clone_size: -; v_call: TRBV11-3; cdr3_aa: CASSPTRSSDTQYF; cdr3_nt: TGTGCCAGCAGCCCGACGCGCTCATCGGATACGCAGTATTTT
d_call: TRBD2; j_call: TRBJ2-3; clone_size: few; v_call: TRBV5-8; cdr3_aa: CASSPGLAGVDTQYF; cdr3_nt: TGTGCCAGCAGCCCGGGACTAGCGGGGGTGGATACGCAGTATTTT
d_call: TRBD1; j_call: TRBJ1-6; clone_size: -; v_call: TRBV6-5; cdr3_aa: CASSLGGQGENSPLHF; cdr3_nt: TGTGCCAGCAGCTTAGGGGGTCAGGGGGAAAATTCACCCCTCCACTTT
d_call: -; j_call: TRBJ2-7; clone_size: many; v_call: TRBV4-3; cdr3_aa: CASSQEWSVGAYEQYF; cdr3_nt: TGCGCCAGCAGCCAAGAGTGGTCCGTGGGGGCCTACGAGCAGTACTTC
d_call: -; j_call: TRBJ2-5; clone_size: -; v_call: TRBV5-1; cdr3_aa: CASSLERVGETQYF; cdr3_nt: TGCGCCAGCAGCTTGGAGAGGGTCGGGGAGACCCAGTACTTC
d_call: -; j_call: TRBJ2-6; clone_size: -; v_call: TRBV12-3/TRBV12-4; cdr3_aa: CASTKSAGANVLTF; cdr3_nt: TGTGCCAGCACCAAGAGTGCCGGGGCCAACGTCCTGACTTTC
d_call: TRBD1; j_call: TRBJ1-2; clone_size: few; v_call: TRBV6-5; cdr3_aa: CASSFRDRAYGYTF; cdr3_nt: TGTGCCAGCAGCTTCCGGGACAGGGCATATGGCTACACCTTC
d_call: TRBD2; j_call: TRBJ2-3; clone_size: few; v_call: TRBV12-3/TRBV12-4; cdr3_aa: CASSLWRGGGTDTQYF; cdr3_nt: TGTGCCAGCAGTTTATGGCGGGGGGGCGGCACAGATACGCAGTATTTT
d_call: -; j_call: TRBJ2-7; clone_size: many; v_call: TRBV6-5; cdr3_aa: CASSPQGYEQYF; cdr3_nt: TGTGCCAGCAGTCCCCAGGGCTACGAGCAGTACTTC
d_call: TRBD1; j_call: TRBJ1-1; clone_size: -; v_call: TRBV5-1; cdr3_aa: CASSLEGQLNTEAFF; cdr3_nt: TGCGCCAGCAGCTTGGAGGGACAGTTGAACACTGAAGCTTTCTTT
d_call: -; j_call: TRBJ2-1; clone_size: -; v_call: TRBV4-1; cdr3_aa: CASSQVSVVQSSYNEQFF; cdr3_nt: TGCGCCAGCAGCCAAGTCTCAGTGGTCCAGAGCTCCTACAATGAGCAGTTCTTC
d_call: TRBD2; j_call: TRBJ2-5; clone_size: few; v_call: TRBV5-1; cdr3_aa: CASSLERGAQETQYF; cdr3_nt: TGCGCCAGCAGCTTGGAGCGGGGGGCCCAAGAGACCCAGTACTTC
d_call: TRBD1; j_call: TRBJ2-7; clone_size: many; v_call: TRBV20-1; cdr3_aa: CSARGYIGTGSSHEQYF; cdr3_nt: TGCAGTGCTAGAGGATACATCGGGACAGGGAGTAGCCACGAGCAGTACTTC
d_call: TRBD2; j_call: TRBJ2-1; clone_size: many; v_call: TRBV7-2; cdr3_aa: CASSWEGRNEQFF; cdr3_nt: TGTGCCAGCAGCTGGGAGGGGAGGAATGAGCAGTTCTTC